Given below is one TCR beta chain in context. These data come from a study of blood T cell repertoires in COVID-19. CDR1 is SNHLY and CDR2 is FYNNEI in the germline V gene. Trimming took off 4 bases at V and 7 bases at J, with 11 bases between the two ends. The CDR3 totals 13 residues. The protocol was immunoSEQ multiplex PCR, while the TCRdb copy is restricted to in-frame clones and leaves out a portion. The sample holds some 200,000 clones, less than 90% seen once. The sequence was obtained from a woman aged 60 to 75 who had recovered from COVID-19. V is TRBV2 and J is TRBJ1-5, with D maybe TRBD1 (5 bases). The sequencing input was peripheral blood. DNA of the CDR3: TGTGCCAGCAGTGTACAGGTACAGCAGCCCCAGCATTTT. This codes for CASSVQVQQPQHF.